The rows below give T cell receptor beta chains drawn from one sample of a study of CD8+CD57+ T cells in acquired aplastic anemia. TCRdb re-called the reads with MiXCR, one entry per CDR3 protein. The sample has 200,000 to 300,000 distinct CDR3 sequences; approximately 79% are singletons. Source material: sorted CD4+, CD8+, or CD8+CD57+ T cells (not recorded which) from PBMCs. Every receptor here comes from a human donor with aplastic anemia. The CDR3 runs from the conserved cysteine through the conserved F or W. The order of the fields is CDR3 DNA, CDR3 protein, D gene, clone size, J gene, V gene. A D gene is named only where the DNA matches it firmly. Some rows mark clone size as missing; the rest say once, few, many or name a class of expanded clone.

CDR3 DNA: TGTGCCAGCAGCTTAGATCTGACTGCCAATACTGAAGCTTTCTTT
CDR3 protein: CASSLDLTANTEAFF
D gene: .
clone size: many
J gene: TRBJ1-1
V gene: TRBV7-8

CDR3 DNA: TGTGCCAGCAGACGAAGACAGGGCCCTCTGACCCAGTACTTC
CDR3 protein: CASRRRQGPLTQYF
D gene: TRBD1
clone size: .
J gene: TRBJ2-5
V gene: TRBV7-8

CDR3 DNA: TGTGCCACCAGTGATTTCGACGAGCAGTACTTC
CDR3 protein: CATSDFDEQYF
D gene: .
clone size: .
J gene: TRBJ2-7
V gene: TRBV24-1

CDR3 DNA: TGTGCCAGCAGCGGCCGTTGCCTCGCTCACGCGCAGTACTTC
CDR3 protein: CASSGRCLAHAQYF
D gene: .
clone size: .
J gene: TRBJ2-7
V gene: TRBV2

CDR3 DNA: TGTGCCAGCAGTCCTGGGCGGAGCTCAGGCTCACTCTTC
CDR3 protein: CASSPGRSSGSLF
D gene: .
clone size: .
J gene: TRBJ2-1
V gene: TRBV7-9

CDR3 DNA: TGTGCCAGCAGCTTAGGACTAGCGGGGCAAGAGACCCAGTACTTC
CDR3 protein: CASSLGLAGQETQYF
D gene: TRBD2
clone size: .
J gene: TRBJ2-5
V gene: TRBV19

CDR3 DNA: TGCAGCGTTGAGACTAGCGGGGGGAGCGATGAGCAGTTCTTC
CDR3 protein: CSVETSGGSDEQFF
D gene: TRBD2
clone size: few
J gene: TRBJ2-1
V gene: TRBV29-1

CDR3 DNA: TGTGCCAGCGGCGACGGGGACCCAGATGCGCAGAACATTGAACCATTCTTT
CDR3 protein: CASGDGDPDAQNIEPFF
D gene: .
clone size: .
J gene: TRBJ1-1
V gene: TRBV2

CDR3 DNA: TGCAGTGCTAGACAGGGAAACACCGGGGAGCTGTTTTTT
CDR3 protein: CSARQGNTGELFF
D gene: .
clone size: few
J gene: TRBJ2-2
V gene: TRBV20-1

CDR3 DNA: TGTGCCACCAGTGATTTGACAGGAAGAGACACCGGGGAGCTGTTTTTT
CDR3 protein: CATSDLTGRDTGELFF
D gene: .
clone size: once
J gene: TRBJ2-2
V gene: TRBV4-2

CDR3 DNA: TGTGCCAGCAGGTTAGGGGGCACAGATACGCAGTATTTT
CDR3 protein: CASRLGGTDTQYF
D gene: .
clone size: many
J gene: TRBJ2-3
V gene: TRBV5-5

CDR3 DNA: TGTGCCAGCAGCTTTACTAGCGGGTACAATCAGCCCCAGCATTTT
CDR3 protein: CASSFTSGYNQPQHF
D gene: .
clone size: few
J gene: TRBJ1-5
V gene: TRBV5-4

CDR3 DNA: .
CDR3 protein: CASSLAGSYGANVLTFGELFF
D gene: .
clone size: .
J gene: TRBJ2-2
V gene: TRBV7-9

CDR3 DNA: TGTGCCAGTAGTATTGGGGAGGCCGGCGGCGAGCAGTACTTC
CDR3 protein: CASSIGEAGGEQYF
D gene: .
clone size: .
J gene: TRBJ2-7
V gene: TRBV19

CDR3 DNA: TGTGCCAGCAGCTTAGCGACCGAGGACGATGGCTACACCTTT
CDR3 protein: CASSLATEDDGYTF
D gene: .
clone size: .
J gene: TRBJ2-3
V gene: TRBV7-6